The 28 T cell receptor beta chains presented below share a single source sample, sequenced in a study of blood T cell repertoires in COVID-19. Assay used: immunoSEQ multiplex PCR; TCRdb lists only in-frame clones, some missing. The sample holds roughly 230,000 clones; 82% are singletons and the top ten take about 3.4%. The source material was PBMCs or T cells enriched from blood (not recorded which). The source is a woman aged 55-75 years who had recovered from COVID-19.

V and J are TRBV7-3 and TRBJ2-5; D may be TRBD2 (5 bases). CDR1 and CDR2 from the germline V gene are SGHTA and FQGTGA. Trimming shortened V by 2 bases and J by 4 bases, and 14 bases separated the two germline ends. There are 15 residues in the CDR3. CDR3 coding DNA: TGTGCCAGCAGCTTAGTTGGTAGCGCGATAGAGACCCAGTACTTC. This gives the protein CASSLVGSAIETQYF.

The chain uses TRBV2 and TRBJ2-5, with D hard to call. Per germline, CDR1 SNHLY and CDR2 FYNNEI. V lost 3 bases and J 5 bases, leaving 10 bases between the germline ends. The CDR3 is 13 residues long. CDR3 sequence: CASSDPPLETQYF. The CDR3 DNA follows: TGTGCCAGCAGTGATCCCCCCCTCGAGACCCAGTACTTC. The entire variable domain, with the rest obtained from reference TRBV2 and TRBJ2-5, is as follows: EPEVTQTPSHQVTQMGQEVILRCVPISNHLYFYWYRQILGQKVEFLVSFYNNEISEKSEIFDDQFSVERPDGSNFTLKIRSTKLEDSAMYFCASSDPPLETQYFGPGTRLLVL.

The V call is TRBV7-8, the J call TRBJ2-2; 11 bases match TRBD2. The V gene end was trimmed by 3 bases and the J gene end by 3 bases; junction bases not matched to a gene: 6. This CDR3 has 17 residues. CDR1 is SGHVS, CDR2 FQNEAQ, per germline. The CDR3 region has the DNA TGTGCCAGCAGCTTCCCGGGACTAGCGGATTACACCGGGGAGCTGTTTTTT. This sequence encodes CASSFPGLADYTGELFF.

Points on this clone: Germline is not matched at one junction end, which may reflect a read error. The chain has TRBV3-1 (or the pseudogene TRBV3-2) and TRBJ2-1; a possible D gene is TRBD2 (6 bases). In germline, CDR1 is LGHDT, CDR2 YNNKEL (reference sequence). The CDR3 contains 11 residues. In DNA, the CDR3 is TGTGCCAGCAGCCATATGCGGGATCGGGTCTTC. It encodes CASSHMRDRVF.

V is TRBV6-2 or TRBV6-3 and J is TRBJ2-3; 8 bases are a match to TRBD1. The CDR3 length is 16 residues. Germline assignment: CDR1 MNHEY and CDR2 SVGEGT. Trimming took 5 bases from V and 1 from J; bases not matched to a gene: 8. The chain's CDR3 is CASSDYPGQGTDTQYF. Here the CDR3 DNA reads TGTGCCAGCAGTGACTATCCGGGACAGGGCACAGATACGCAGTATTTT.

The chain combines TRBV12-5 with TRBJ2-7; no definite D call. Germline V gives CDR1 LGHNT, CDR2 FRNRAP. CDR3 size: 12 residues. V was cut by 6 bases and J by 0 bases, with 6 bases left in between. CDR3 amino acids: CASGCLSYEQYF. The CDR3 DNA reads TGTGCTAGTGGATGTCTCTCCTACGAGCAGTACTTC.

The chain recombines TRBV10-2 with TRBJ1-1; D possibly corresponds to TRBD1 (6 bases). The V end lost 4 bases, the J end lost 5 bases, and 11 bases lay between the germline ends. CDR1 and CDR2 from the germline V gene are WSHSY and SAAADI. CDR3 length equals 13 residues. The CDR3 nucleotides read TGCGCCAGCAGTGGAGACAGGAAGACTGAAGCTTTCTTT. It translates to CASSGDRKTEAFF.

In this sample, this clone turned up once. V gene TRBV6-4 combines with J gene TRBJ2-1; D is perhaps TRBD2 (5 bases). Trimming removed 0 bases at V and 3 bases at J, with 9 bases between. There are 15 residues in the CDR3. The germline V gene has CDR1 MRHNA and CDR2 SNTAGT. The CDR3 nucleotides are TGTGCCAGCAGTGACTCAAGTGGGAGCTACAATGAGCAGTTCTTC. Protein sequence: CASSDSSGSYNEQFF.

The V gene is TRBV3-1 (or the pseudogene TRBV3-2), the J gene TRBJ1-1, with a possible D match to TRBD1 (5 bases). Per the germline V gene, CDR1 is LGHDT and CDR2 is YNNKEL (reference sequence). The V end lost 0 bases, the J end lost 4 bases, and 21 bases lay between the germline ends. The CDR3 is 18 residues long. In DNA form, the CDR3 reads TGTGCCAGCAGCCAAGAATCCCGGGTCGGAGGGACGGGCACTGAAGCTTTCTTT. Translated: CASSQESRVGGTGTEAFF.

The chain joins TRBV10-2 to TRBJ1-2; perhaps TRBD1 as D (6 bases). The CDR3 is made up of 14 amino acids. Germline lookup yields CDR1 WSHSY and CDR2 SAAADI. Trimming left V 6 bases short and J 0 bases short, with 11 bases between. In DNA form, the CDR3 reads TGCGCCAGCAGGGACAGAGCCGCTAACTATGGCTACACCTTC. Translation: CASRDRAANYGYTF.

The chain joins TRBV5-1 to TRBJ2-2, with 7 nucleotides matching TRBD1. There are 14 residues in the CDR3. CDR1 is SGHRS and CDR2 is YFSETQ in the germline V gene. The V gene end was trimmed by 1 base and the J gene end by 5 bases; junction bases not matched to a gene: 2. The CDR3: CASSLTRGTGELFF. The CDR3 region has the DNA TGCGCCAGCAGCTTGACCAGGGGGACCGGGGAGCTGTTTTTT. Full variable domain (outside the CDR3, taken from reference TRBV5-1 and TRBJ2-2): KAGVTQTPRYLIKTRGQQVTLSCSPISGHRSVSWYQQTPGQGLQFLFEYFSETQRNKGNFPGRFSGRQFSNSRSEMNVSTLELGDSALYLCASSLTRGTGELFFGEGSRLTVL.

Worth noting for this clone: The same CDR3 can be traced to other DNA sequences in this sample. The chain links TRBV19 to TRBJ1-1; D not resolved. The V end was cut by 3 bases, the J end by 0 bases, with 8 bases between. The CDR3 is made up of 14 amino acids. CDR1 and CDR2 (germline): LNHDA, SQIVND (reference sequence). CDR3 in amino acids: CASSIDGVNTEAFF. DNA of the CDR3: TGTGCCAGTAGTATCGACGGAGTGAACACTGAAGCTTTCTTT.

This clone was counted once. V usage is TRBV7-9 and J usage is TRBJ2-7; 15 nucleotides line up with TRBD2. Trimming at V came to 2 bases and at J to 4 bases, leaving 6 bases not matched to a gene. The CDR3 is 17 residues long. Germline V gene sequence: CDR1 SEHNR, CDR2 FQNEAQ (reference sequence). This chain's CDR3 is CASSLITGLAGGYEQYF. CDR3 sequence (DNA): TGTGCCAGCAGCTTAATTACGGGACTAGCGGGGGGTTACGAGCAGTACTTC.

The chain carries TRBV11-3 and TRBJ2-5, with 11 bases fitting TRBD2. V was pared by 4 bases and J by 5 bases, with 6 bases of the junction left unmatched. Germline lookup yields CDR1 SGHNT and CDR2 YENEEA. This CDR3 region has 15 residues. CDR3 nucleotide sequence: TGTGCCAGCAGCTCCGGGACTAGCGGAGGGGAGACCCAGTACTTC. Its translation is CASSSGTSGGETQYF.

This chain connects TRBV4-3 to TRBJ1-2; no clear D gene. Between the trimmed V and J ends, which lost 0 bases and 7 bases, there was a span of 15 bases. There are 15 residues in the CDR3. Germline CDR1 LGHNA, CDR2 YSLEER. The CDR3 DNA follows: TGCGCCAGCAGCCAAGATAGCGGGGTAGGGCGTGGCTACACCTTC. This sequence encodes CASSQDSGVGRGYTF.

This rearrangement joins TRBV2 to TRBJ1-2, with 7 bases aligning to TRBD1. Germline CDR1 is SNHLY and CDR2 is FYNNEI. CDR3 size: 14 residues. V dropped 6 bases and J dropped 6; count of bases not matched to a gene: 10. The DNA for the CDR3 is TGTGCCAGCAGGGCCGGGACAGCTCCCGATGGCTACACCTTC. Protein product: CASRAGTAPDGYTF.

The chain links TRBV7-9 to TRBJ2-7; TRBD1 aligns across 7 bases. The CDR3 has 14 residues. With V trimmed by 1 base and J by 4 bases, 4 bases remained unmatched. The V gene's germline CDR1 is SEHNR and CDR2 FQNEAQ (reference sequence). The CDR3: CASSLDIQGYEQYF. The CDR3 coding sequence is TGTGCCAGCAGCTTAGATATACAGGGGTACGAGCAGTACTTC.

The chain has TRBV13 and TRBJ1-1; TRBD1 matches at 7 bases. The CDR3 totals 14 residues. The germline V gene has CDR1 PRHDT and CDR2 FYEKMQ (reference sequence). V shed 5 bases and J 2 bases; nucleotides not matched to a gene: 5. The CDR3 spells CASSRRTGNTEAFF. CDR3 bases: TGTGCCAGCAGCCGTAGGACAGGAAACACTGAAGCTTTCTTT.

This chain links TRBV4-1 with TRBJ2-3; TRBD2 agrees at 12 bases. V was clipped by 0 bases and J by 3 bases; unmatched bases: 4. The CDR3 is 17 residues long. Per the germline V gene, CDR1 is MGHRA and CDR2 is YSYEKL. CDR3 residues: CASSQEGGLAGTDTQYF. The CDR3 nucleotides read TGCGCCAGCAGCCAAGAGGGAGGACTAGCGGGGACAGATACGCAGTATTTT.

The chain employs TRBV7-2 and TRBJ2-2; no reliable D call. Germline values: CDR1 SGHTA, CDR2 FQGNSA. V lost 7 bases to trimming and J lost 1 base, with 16 bases between them. The CDR3 has 16 residues. CDR3 sequence (DNA): TGTGCCAGCACTAGAGACCAACTGGGGAACACCGGGGAGCTGTTTTTT. Translated: CASTRDQLGNTGELFF.

The chain joins TRBV5-8 to TRBJ2-6, with TRBD1 matching over 7 bases. CDR1 is SGHTS and CDR2 is YDEGEE in the germline V gene. This CDR3 is built from 20 residues. Trimming removed 4 bases from V and 5 bases from J; junction bases left unmatched: 21. This CDR3 reads CASSPQRLGQALGRANVLTF. CDR3 sequence (DNA): TGTGCCAGCAGCCCCCAACGGCTTGGACAGGCGTTGGGAAGGGCCAACGTCCTGACTTTC. The full variable domain, with the rest looked up from reference TRBV5-8 and TRBJ2-6, is EAGVTQSPTHLIKTRGQQATLRCSPISGHTSVYWYQQALGLGLQFLLWYDEGEERNRGNFPPRFSGRQFPNYSSELNVNALELEDSALYLCASSPQRLGQALGRANVLTFGAGSRLTVL.

The chain joins TRBV2 to TRBJ1-4; 8 bases agree with TRBD1. The germline V gene has CDR1 SNHLY and CDR2 FYNNEI. The CDR3 consists of 15 residues. V trimming: 6 bases; J trimming: 0 bases; junction bases outside the gene matches: 3. The CDR3 sequence: CASSGQGATNEKLFF. The CDR3 nucleotides read TGTGCCAGCAGCGGACAGGGTGCAACTAATGAAAAACTGTTTTTT.

This clone has only a few counts. This chain joins TRBV6-5 and TRBJ1-4, with D unclear. The V gene lost 10 bases and the J gene lost 0 bases, with 12 bases spanning the gap. Germline V gene sequence: CDR1 MNHEY, CDR2 SVGAGI. CDR3 length: 14 residues. CDR3 bases: TGTGCCACTGGGAGGAGCCCAACTAATGAAAAACTGTTTTTT. It is translated as CATGRSPTNEKLFF.

This clone was recorded a few times. The gene calls are TRBV25-1 and TRBJ1-2, with D possibly matching TRBD1 (5 bases). The CDR3 is 13 amino acids. V was pared by 7 bases and J by 4 bases, with 13 bases between. The V gene's germline CDR1 is MGHDK and CDR2 SYGVNS. Here the CDR3 reads CASNEGPGYGYTF. Here the CDR3 DNA reads TGTGCCAGCAATGAGGGGCCGGGCTATGGCTACACCTTC.

This chain connects TRBV19 to TRBJ1-2; TRBD1 is a possible D gene (6 bases). The V gene lost 3 bases and the J gene lost 5 bases, with 13 bases spanning the gap. Germline values: CDR1 LNHDA, CDR2 SQIVND (reference sequence). The CDR3 length is 14 residues. CDR3 bases: TGTGCCAGTAGTATCAACGCAGGGGAGTATGGCTACACCTTC. Translating gives CASSINAGEYGYTF. Full variable domain (remainder filled in from reference TRBV19 and TRBJ1-2): DGGITQSPKYLFRKEGQNVTLSCEQNLNHDAMYWYRQDPGQGLRLIYYSQIVNDFQKGDIAEGYSVSREKKESFPLTVTSAQKNPTAFYLCASSINAGEYGYTFGSGTRLTVV.

For this clone: Other DNA variants within this sample encode the same CDR3. The CDR3 coding sequence is TGTGCCAGCAGCTTAGGTGGGAGGAACACTGAAGCTTTCTTT. Protein product: CASSLGGRNTEAFF. The chain joins TRBV5-4 to TRBJ1-1; D ambiguous. The CDR3 totals 14 residues. Per germline, CDR1 SGHNT and CDR2 YYREEE (reference sequence). V shed 2 bases and J shed 1 base, with 9 bases lying between them.

The V gene is TRBV6-5, the J gene TRBJ2-1; no definite D call. Germline V CDR1 and CDR2: MNHEY, SVGAGI. The CDR3 length is 13 residues. V was clipped by 2 bases and J by 9 bases, with 11 bases between them. The CDR3 region is CASSYDPRVEQFF. Written as DNA, the CDR3 is TGTGCCAGCAGTTACGACCCCCGGGTTGAGCAGTTCTTC.

This clone was picked up a small number of times. The genes are TRBV18 and TRBJ2-2; D is possibly TRBD1 (6 bases). This CDR3 is 17 amino acids long. Trimming took 5 bases from V and 4 from J, leaving 20 bases between them. The germline gives CDR1 KGHSH, CDR2 LQKENI. The CDR3 sequence is CASSLTRDKMFTGELFF. CDR3 nucleotide sequence: TGTGCCAGCTCATTAACCCGGGACAAAATGTTCACCGGGGAGCTGTTTTTT.